This TCR beta chain was recovered during a study of blood T cell repertoires in COVID-19. Whole-study context: From the United States, Italy and Spain came samples of acute and convalescent COVID-19. PBMCs, B-cell-depleted T cells, or T cells were the source of the cDNA or gDNA that made up the material.

This clone showed up just once. In the original processing: Estimated nucleated cell counts came from reference gene primer amplification. Measured with immunoSEQ multiplex PCR; TCRdb has only the in-frame clones, and not every one. The V and J calls and clone size come from that table; D and trimming were worked out from the DNA. The sample lists 150,000 to 200,000 clones, approximately 83% occurring once. This CDR3 is 15 amino acids long. Germline assignment: CDR1 LGHNA and CDR2 YNFKEQ. V shed 4 bases, J shed 5 bases, and the junction held 6 bases outside the gene matches. Sequenced: peripheral blood. The chain has TRBV4-2 and TRBJ2-1, with 9 bases aligning to TRBD2. This sequence was found in a human donor with acute or convalescent COVID-19. The donor label of this sample is uncertain. CDR3: CASSRDAGGNNEQFF. DNA of the CDR3: TGTGCCAGCAGCCGTGACGCGGGAGGGAACAATGAGCAGTTCTTC.